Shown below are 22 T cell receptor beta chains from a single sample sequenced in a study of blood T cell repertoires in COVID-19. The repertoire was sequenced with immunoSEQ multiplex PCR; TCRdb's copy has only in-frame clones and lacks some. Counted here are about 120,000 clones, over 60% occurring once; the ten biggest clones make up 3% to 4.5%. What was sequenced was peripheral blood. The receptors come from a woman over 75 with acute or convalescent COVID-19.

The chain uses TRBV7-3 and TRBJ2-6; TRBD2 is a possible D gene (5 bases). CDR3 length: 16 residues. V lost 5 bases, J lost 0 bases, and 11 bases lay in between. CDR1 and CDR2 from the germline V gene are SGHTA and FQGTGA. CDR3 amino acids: CASSPIRDSGANVLTF. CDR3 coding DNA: TGTGCCAGCAGCCCGATACGGGACTCTGGGGCCAACGTCCTGACTTTC. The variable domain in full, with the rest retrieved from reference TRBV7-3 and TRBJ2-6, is GAGVSQTPSNKVTEKGKYVELRCDPISGHTALYWYRQSLGQGPEFLIYFQGTGAADDSGLPNDRFFAVRPEGSVSTLKIQRTERGDSAVYLCASSPIRDSGANVLTFGAGSRLTVL.

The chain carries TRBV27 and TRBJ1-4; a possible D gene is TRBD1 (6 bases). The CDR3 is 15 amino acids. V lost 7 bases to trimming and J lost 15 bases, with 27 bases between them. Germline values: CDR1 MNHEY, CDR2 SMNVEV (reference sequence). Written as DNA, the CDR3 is TGTGCCAGCACCAGTGACAGGATTTCTAATGAAACGGTGTTTTTT. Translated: CASTSDRISNETVFF. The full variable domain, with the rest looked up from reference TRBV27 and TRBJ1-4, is EAQVTQNPRYLITVTGKKLTVTCSQNMNHEYMSWYRQDPGLGLRQIYYSMNVEVTDKGDVPEGYKVSRKEKRNFPLILESPSPNQTSLYFCASTSDRISNETVFFGSGTQLSVL.

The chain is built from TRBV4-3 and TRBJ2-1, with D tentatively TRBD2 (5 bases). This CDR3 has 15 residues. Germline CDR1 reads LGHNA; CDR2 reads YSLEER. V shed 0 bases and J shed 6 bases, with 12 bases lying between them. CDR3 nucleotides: TGCGCCAGCAGCCAAGATCCCCTAGCAGGCAATGAGCAGTTCTTC. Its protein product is CASSQDPLAGNEQFF.

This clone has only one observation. CDR3 DNA sequence: TGTGCCAGCAGTGGGGCGGGAGGCACCTACAATGAGCAGTTCTTC. Protein sequence: CASSGAGGTYNEQFF. The chain recombines TRBV6-6 with TRBJ2-1; 8 nucleotides line up with TRBD2. The CDR3 contains 15 residues. The J segment lost 2 bases and the V segment lost 5 bases, leaving 5 bases of the junction unmatched. Per germline, CDR1 MNHNY and CDR2 SVGAGI (reference sequence).

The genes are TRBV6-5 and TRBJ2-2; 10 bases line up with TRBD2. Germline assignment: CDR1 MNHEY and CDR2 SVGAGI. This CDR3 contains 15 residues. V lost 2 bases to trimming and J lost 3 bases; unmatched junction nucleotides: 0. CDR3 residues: CASSYGLADTGELFF. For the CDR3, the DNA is TGTGCCAGCAGTTACGGACTAGCGGACACCGGGGAGCTGTTTTTT.

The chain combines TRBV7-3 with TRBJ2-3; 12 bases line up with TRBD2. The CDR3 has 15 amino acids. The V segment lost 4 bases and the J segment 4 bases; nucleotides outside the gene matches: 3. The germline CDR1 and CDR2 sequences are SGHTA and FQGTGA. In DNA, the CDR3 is TGTGCCAGCAGCTCGACTAGCGGGAGCGCAGATACGCAGTATTTT. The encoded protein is CASSSTSGSADTQYF.

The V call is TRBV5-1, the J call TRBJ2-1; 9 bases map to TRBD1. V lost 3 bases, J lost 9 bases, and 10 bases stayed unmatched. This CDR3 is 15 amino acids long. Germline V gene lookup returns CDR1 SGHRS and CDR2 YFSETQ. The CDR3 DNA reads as TGCGCCAGCAGCTGGGTCCCGGGACAGGGAGCTGAGCAGTTCTTC. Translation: CASSWVPGQGAEQFF.

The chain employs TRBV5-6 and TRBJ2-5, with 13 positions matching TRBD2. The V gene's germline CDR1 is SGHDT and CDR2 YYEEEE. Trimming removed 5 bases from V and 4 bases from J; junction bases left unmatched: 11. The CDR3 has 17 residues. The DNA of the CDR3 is TGTGCCAGCAGTCTACTAGCGGGAGGGGCCCGGGGAGAGACCCAGTACTTC. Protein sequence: CASSLLAGGARGETQYF.

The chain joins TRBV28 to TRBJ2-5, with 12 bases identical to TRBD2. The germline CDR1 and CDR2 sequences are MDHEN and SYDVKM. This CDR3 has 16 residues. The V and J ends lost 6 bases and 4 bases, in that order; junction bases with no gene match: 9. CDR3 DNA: TGTGCCAGCAGCTTGCTAGCGGGAGGGCCCCGAGAGACCCAGTACTTC. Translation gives CASSLLAGGPRETQYF.

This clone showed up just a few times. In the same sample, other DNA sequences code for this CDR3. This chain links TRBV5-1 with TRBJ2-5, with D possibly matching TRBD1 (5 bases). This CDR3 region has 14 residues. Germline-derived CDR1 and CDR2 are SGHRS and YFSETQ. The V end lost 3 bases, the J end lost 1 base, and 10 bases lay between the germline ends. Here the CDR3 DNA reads TGCGCCAGCAGCTCCGGACAAGTCCAAGAGACCCAGTACTTC. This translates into CASSSGQVQETQYF. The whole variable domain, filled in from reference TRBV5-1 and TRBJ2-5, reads KAGVTQTPRYLIKTRGQQVTLSCSPISGHRSVSWYQQTPGQGLQFLFEYFSETQRNKGNFPGRFSGRQFSNSRSEMNVSTLELGDSALYLCASSSGQVQETQYFGPGTRLLVL.

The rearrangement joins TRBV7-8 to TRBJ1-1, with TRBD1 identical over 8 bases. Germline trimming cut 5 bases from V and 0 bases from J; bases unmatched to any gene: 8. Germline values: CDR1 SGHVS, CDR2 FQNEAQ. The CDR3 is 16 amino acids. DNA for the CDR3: TGTGCCAGCAGCATAGGACAGGGACATATGAACACTGAAGCTTTCTTT. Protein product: CASSIGQGHMNTEAFF.

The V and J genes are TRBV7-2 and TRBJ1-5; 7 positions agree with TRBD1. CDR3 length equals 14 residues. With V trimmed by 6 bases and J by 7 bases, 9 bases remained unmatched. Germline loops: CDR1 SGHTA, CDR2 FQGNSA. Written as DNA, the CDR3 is TGTGCCAGCAGTCCCGGCGCAGGGGGGCAGCCCCAGCATTTT. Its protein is CASSPGAGGQPQHF.

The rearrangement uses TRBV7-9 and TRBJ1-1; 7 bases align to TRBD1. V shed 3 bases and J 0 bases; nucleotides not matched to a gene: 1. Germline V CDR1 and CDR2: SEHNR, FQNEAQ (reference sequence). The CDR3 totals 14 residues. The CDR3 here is CASSLGQMNTEAFF. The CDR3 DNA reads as TGTGCCAGCAGCTTGGGACAGATGAACACTGAAGCTTTCTTT.

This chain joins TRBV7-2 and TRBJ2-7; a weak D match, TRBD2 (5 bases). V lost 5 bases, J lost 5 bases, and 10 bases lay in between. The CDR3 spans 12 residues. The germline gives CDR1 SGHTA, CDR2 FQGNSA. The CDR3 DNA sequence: TGTGCCAGCAGCCCATCTAGCAACGAGCAGTACTTC. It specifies CASSPSSNEQYF.

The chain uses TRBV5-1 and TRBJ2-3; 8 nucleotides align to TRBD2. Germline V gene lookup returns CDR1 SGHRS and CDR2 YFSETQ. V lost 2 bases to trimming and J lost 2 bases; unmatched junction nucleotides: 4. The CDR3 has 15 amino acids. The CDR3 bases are TGCGCCAGCAGCTTACTAGCGGAATACACAGATACGCAGTATTTT. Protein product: CASSLLAEYTDTQYF.

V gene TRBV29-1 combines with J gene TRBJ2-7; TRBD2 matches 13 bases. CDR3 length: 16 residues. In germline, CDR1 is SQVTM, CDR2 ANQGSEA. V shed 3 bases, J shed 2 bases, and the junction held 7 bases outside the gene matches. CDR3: CSVESRLAGGPYEQYF. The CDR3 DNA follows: TGCAGCGTTGAGTCGAGACTAGCGGGAGGCCCCTACGAGCAGTACTTC.

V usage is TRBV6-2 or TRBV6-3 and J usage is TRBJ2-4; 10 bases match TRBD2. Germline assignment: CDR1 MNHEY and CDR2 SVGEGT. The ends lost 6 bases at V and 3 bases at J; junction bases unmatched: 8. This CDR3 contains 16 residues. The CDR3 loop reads CASSPGLADIKNIQYF. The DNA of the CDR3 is TGTGCCAGCAGCCCCGGACTAGCGGACATCAAAAACATTCAGTACTTC.

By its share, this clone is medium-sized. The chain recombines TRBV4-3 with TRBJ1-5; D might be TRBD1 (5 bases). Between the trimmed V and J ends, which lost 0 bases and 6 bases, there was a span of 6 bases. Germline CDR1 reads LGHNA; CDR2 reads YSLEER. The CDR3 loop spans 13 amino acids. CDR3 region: CASSQDRGQPQHF. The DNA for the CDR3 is TGCGCCAGCAGCCAAGATAGGGGTCAGCCCCAGCATTTT.

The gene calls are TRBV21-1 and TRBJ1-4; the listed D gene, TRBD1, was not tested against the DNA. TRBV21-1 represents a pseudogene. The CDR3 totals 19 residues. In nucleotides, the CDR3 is TGTGCCAGCAGCCGAATGGCGGGACAGGGGCACGCAACTAATGAAAAACTGTTTTTT. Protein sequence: CASSRMAGQGHATNEKLFF.

The CDR3 protein is CAWSLGQGASGYTF. CDR3 coding DNA: TGTGCCTGGAGTTTGGGGCAGGGGGCCAGTGGCTACACCTTC. The gene calls are TRBV30 and TRBJ1-2; 8 bases line up with TRBD1. The germline V gene has CDR1 GTSNPN and CDR2 SVGIG (reference sequence). This CDR3 region has 14 residues. V shed 2 bases and J 7 bases; nucleotides not matched to a gene: 9.

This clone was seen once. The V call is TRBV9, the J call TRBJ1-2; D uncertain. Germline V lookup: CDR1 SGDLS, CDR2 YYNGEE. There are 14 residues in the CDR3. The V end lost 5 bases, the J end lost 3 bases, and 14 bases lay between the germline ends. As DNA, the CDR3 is TGTGCCAGCAGGCCCGCCGGGAGAGACTATGGCTACACCTTC. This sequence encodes CASRPAGRDYGYTF.

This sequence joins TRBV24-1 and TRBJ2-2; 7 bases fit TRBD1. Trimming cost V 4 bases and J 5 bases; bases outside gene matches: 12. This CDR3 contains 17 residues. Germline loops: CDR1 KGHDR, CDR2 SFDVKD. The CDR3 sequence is CATSDPRQGVGTGELFF. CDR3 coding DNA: TGTGCCACCAGTGACCCAAGACAGGGAGTCGGGACCGGGGAGCTGTTTTTT.